The 20 T cell receptor beta chains below all came from one sample that was sequenced in a study of blood T cell repertoires in COVID-19 (TCRdb year 2020). Receptors were amplified or captured by the immunoSEQ multiplex PCR assay. TCRdb took over this immuneACCESS table, retaining in-frame rearrangements with V and J assigned. Such tables are incomplete; in checked studies, under half of the missing clones stem from an unresolved V gene, and the remainder is unexplained. For this sample the table gives about 250,000 clones, of which around 83% were detected only once. Roughly 8.8% of the sample rests with the top ten. Sequences were obtained from peripheral blood. These receptor sequences come from a man aged 35-49 years with active or convalescent COVID-19.

The rearrangement uses TRBV11-2 and TRBJ2-3, with TRBD2 identical over 7 bases. Unmatched junction bases numbered 6, after V lost 5 bases and J lost 1 base. The V gene's germline CDR1 is SGHAT and CDR2 FQNNGV. This CDR3 contains 15 residues. The CDR3 DNA reads as TGTGCCAGCAGCCTAACTAGCGCGGGCACAGATACGCAGTATTTT. This sequence encodes CASSLTSAGTDTQYF.

With respect to this clone: The DNA is left out, because the CDR3 cannot be placed on it with certainty; the CDR3 is given as TCRdb lists it. The chain is built from TRBV30 and TRBJ2-5; the table's D call of TRBD2 was not tested on the DNA. The CDR3 has 13 residues if both end residues are counted. CDR1 and CDR2 (germline): GTSNPN, SVGIG (reference sequence). The CDR3 here is CAWSVSLSSGQYF.

The chain links TRBV9 to TRBJ1-5, with TRBD1 as a possible D gene (5 bases). The CDR3 is 14 residues long. Germline V gene lookup returns CDR1 SGDLS and CDR2 YYNGEE. Between the trimmed V and J ends, which lost 0 bases and 3 bases, there was a span of 7 bases. The CDR3 nucleotides are TGTGCCAGCAGCGTAGGACAGTCCAATCAGCCCCAGCATTTT. Residues: CASSVGQSNQPQHF.

J is TRBJ1-1 and V is TRBV27; no reliable D call. Germline loops: CDR1 MNHEY, CDR2 SMNVEV (reference sequence). The V end lost 6 bases, the J end lost 10 bases, and 18 bases lay between the germline ends. The CDR3 has 13 amino acids. The CDR3 reads CASRDLMVPRAFF. In DNA form, the CDR3 reads TGTGCCAGCAGGGACTTGATGGTGCCCCGAGCTTTCTTT.

CDR3 residues: CAWSVSPSLGSDTQYF. For the CDR3, the DNA is TGTGCCTGGAGTGTATCGCCGAGCCTCGGGTCAGATACGCAGTATTTT. The V gene is TRBV30, the J gene TRBJ2-3; D gene uncertain. Deletions cut 0 bases from V and 4 bases from J, with 17 bases between. This CDR3 contains 16 residues. The germline CDR1 and CDR2 sequences are GTSNPN and SVGIG (reference sequence).

This clone was counted a few times. V is TRBV27 and J is TRBJ1-6, with D maybe TRBD1 (6 bases). The CDR3 totals 15 residues. The V gene's germline CDR1 is MNHEY and CDR2 SMNVEV (reference sequence). Trimming pared 3 bases from V and 7 bases from J, leaving 13 bases between. The CDR3 loop reads CASSLQGYGNSPLHF. The CDR3 DNA reads as TGTGCCAGCAGTTTGCAGGGGTATGGCAATTCACCCCTCCACTTT.

The rearrangement uses TRBV6-5 and TRBJ2-7; D call uncertain. V lost 6 bases to trimming and J lost 3 bases, with 15 bases between them. Germline V gene lookup returns CDR1 MNHEY and CDR2 SVGAGI. CDR3 size: 14 residues. The CDR3 loop is CASSPSRVGYEQYF. CDR3 nucleotides: TGTGCCAGCAGCCCGTCACGTGTCGGCTACGAGCAGTACTTC.

The CDR3 loop is CASSYSGPSSYNEQFF. The CDR3 region has the DNA TGTGCCAGCAGTTACTCAGGCCCTAGCTCCTACAATGAGCAGTTCTTC. V and J are TRBV6-2 or TRBV6-3 and TRBJ2-1, with D unclear. From germline, CDR1 is MNHEY and CDR2 SVGEGT. Trimming shortened V by 0 bases and J by 0 bases, and 9 bases separated the two germline ends. This CDR3 is built from 16 residues.

The V and J genes are TRBV6-5 and TRBJ1-1; 9 bases are shared with TRBD1. This CDR3 has 14 amino acids. V lost 5 bases and J lost 4; bases outside the gene matches: 5. Germline V gene sequence: CDR1 MNHEY, CDR2 SVGAGI. Here the CDR3 DNA reads TGTGCCAGCAGTCGCGGACAGGGGAGCACTGAAGCTTTCTTT. Translating it yields CASSRGQGSTEAFF.

The chain links TRBV6-2 or TRBV6-3 to TRBJ1-5, with D unclear. Trimming took off 2 bases at V and 11 bases at J, with 10 bases between the two ends. The CDR3 is made up of 12 amino acids. From germline, CDR1 is MNHEY and CDR2 SVGEGT. This CDR3 is CASSYPLGAQHF. For the CDR3, the DNA is TGTGCCAGCAGTTACCCCCTCGGTGCCCAGCATTTT.

This rearrangement joins TRBV28 to TRBJ1-2; possible D gene TRBD1, 5 bases. The CDR3 totals 12 residues. Deletions cut 10 bases from V and 8 bases from J, with 17 bases between. Germline assignment: CDR1 MDHEN and CDR2 SYDVKM. The CDR3 DNA is TGTGCCATATCGGAGGGGCTCCCGGGCTACACCTTC. Translation gives CAISEGLPGYTF.

This chain links TRBV5-6 with TRBJ1-2; 8 nucleotides agree with TRBD1. This CDR3 comprises 17 residues. V lost 1 base to trimming and J lost 6 bases; unmatched junction nucleotides: 14. Germline values: CDR1 SGHDT, CDR2 YYEEEE. The CDR3 region is CASSLISSRGRVHGYTF. The CDR3 bases are TGTGCCAGCAGCTTGATTAGTTCCAGGGGGCGCGTTCATGGCTACACCTTC.

This chain uses TRBV19 with TRBJ1-2, with 10 bases lining up with TRBD1. V shed 8 bases, J shed 4 bases, and the junction held 4 bases outside the gene matches. The CDR3 spans 13 residues. In germline, CDR1 is LNHDA, CDR2 SQIVND (reference sequence). CDR3 nucleotide sequence: TGTGCCAGTCGACAGGGGGCGGGCTATGGCTACACCTTC. Translated: CASRQGAGYGYTF.

J is TRBJ1-1 and V is TRBV5-1, with D possibly matching TRBD1 (6 bases). CDR3 size: 16 residues. Germline assignment: CDR1 SGHRS and CDR2 YFSETQ. V lost 4 bases and J 2 bases, leaving 18 bases between the germline ends. CDR3 in DNA: TGCGCCAGCAGCCTCCGCATAAGTGGGGGCAACACTGAAGCTTTCTTT. This translates into CASSLRISGGNTEAFF.

In nucleotides, the CDR3 is TGCAGCGTTGGCATCGGGGGGAACTATGGCTACACCTTC. This encodes CSVGIGGNYGYTF. The chain has TRBV29-1 and TRBJ1-2, with a weak D call TRBD1 (5 bases). Germline CDR1 and CDR2: SQVTM and ANQGSEA. This CDR3 has 13 residues. Between the trimmed V and J ends, which lost 4 bases and 2 bases, there was a span of 11 bases.

This clone has just one count. The chain is built from TRBV6-5 and TRBJ1-1; D is perhaps TRBD1 (6 bases). Germline V gives CDR1 MNHEY, CDR2 SVGAGI. Trimming removed 5 bases at V and 1 base at J, with 14 bases between. This CDR3 is built from 15 residues. CDR3 sequence (DNA): TGTGCCAGCAGTCCTAGCTGGGGGCGGAACACTGAAGCTTTCTTT. It yields the protein CASSPSWGRNTEAFF.

This rearrangement joins TRBV19 to TRBJ1-2; 8 bases fit TRBD1. Unmatched junction bases numbered 10, after V lost 0 bases and J lost 7 bases. Germline CDR1 LNHDA, CDR2 SQIVND (reference sequence). The CDR3 loop spans 16 amino acids. The chain's CDR3 is CASSIDTGGRFGGYTF. DNA for the CDR3: TGTGCCAGTAGTATAGACACAGGGGGTCGGTTCGGTGGCTACACCTTC.

The chain uses TRBV18 and TRBJ2-6; 7 positions agree with TRBD2. This CDR3 has 16 amino acids. Germline CDR1 is KGHSH and CDR2 is LQKENI. The V gene end was trimmed by 2 bases and the J gene end by 2 bases; junction bases not matched to a gene: 3. The CDR3 loop reads CASSPTAGAGANVLTF. CDR3 sequence (DNA): TGTGCCAGCTCACCAACTGCGGGGGCTGGGGCCAACGTCCTGACTTTC.

This chain uses TRBV19 with TRBJ2-1; 9 positions agree with TRBD1. Germline-derived CDR1 and CDR2 are LNHDA and SQIVND (reference sequence). With V trimmed by 5 bases and J by 6 bases, 8 bases remained unmatched. This CDR3 comprises 15 residues. CDR3 protein: CASSFQTGGLNEQFF. The CDR3 region has the DNA TGTGCCAGTAGTTTTCAGACAGGGGGGCTCAATGAGCAGTTCTTC.

In this sample, this clone turned up once. V gene TRBV11-3 combines with J gene TRBJ2-7, with D tentatively TRBD1 (5 bases). The V gene's germline CDR1 is SGHNT and CDR2 YENEEA. The CDR3 contains 15 residues. V dropped 4 bases and J dropped 2 bases, with 15 bases sitting between them. The CDR3 loop reads CASSSSGPGTYEQYF. CDR3 nucleotides: TGTGCCAGCAGCTCGAGTGGTCCAGGGACCTACGAGCAGTACTTC.